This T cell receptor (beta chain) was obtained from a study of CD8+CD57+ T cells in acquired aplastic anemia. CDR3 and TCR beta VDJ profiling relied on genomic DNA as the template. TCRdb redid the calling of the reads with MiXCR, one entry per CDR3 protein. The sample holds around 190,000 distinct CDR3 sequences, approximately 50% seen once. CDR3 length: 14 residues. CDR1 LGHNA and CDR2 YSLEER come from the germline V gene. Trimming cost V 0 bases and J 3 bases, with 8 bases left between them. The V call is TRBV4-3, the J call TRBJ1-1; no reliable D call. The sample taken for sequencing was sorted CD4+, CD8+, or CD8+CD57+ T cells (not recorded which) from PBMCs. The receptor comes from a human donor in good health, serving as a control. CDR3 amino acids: CASSQDGRHTEAFF. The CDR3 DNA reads TGCGCCAGCAGCCAAGATGGGAGGCACACTGAAGCTTTCTTT.